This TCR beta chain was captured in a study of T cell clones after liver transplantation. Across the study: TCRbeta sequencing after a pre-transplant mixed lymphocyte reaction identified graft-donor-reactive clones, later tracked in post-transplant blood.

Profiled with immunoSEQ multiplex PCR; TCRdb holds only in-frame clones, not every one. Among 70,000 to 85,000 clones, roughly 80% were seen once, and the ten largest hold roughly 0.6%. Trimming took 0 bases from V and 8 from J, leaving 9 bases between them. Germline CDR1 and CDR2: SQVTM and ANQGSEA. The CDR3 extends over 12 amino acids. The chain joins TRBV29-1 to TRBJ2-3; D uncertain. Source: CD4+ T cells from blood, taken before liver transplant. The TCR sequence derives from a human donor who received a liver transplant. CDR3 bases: TGCAGCGTTGAAGATAACAGTCCTACGCAGTATTTT. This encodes CSVEDNSPTQYF.